This TCR beta chain was documented in a study of shared clonotypes between healthy human individuals. Study in general: Per donor, CD8 memory used one plate, CD8 naive used two, CD4 memory used three and CD4 naive used three.

As defined, naive CD8 cells were CD45RO-negative and positively selected for CCR7, with terminally differentiated effector memory CD45RA+ cells excluded. Germline CDR1 and CDR2: PRHDT and FYEKMQ (reference sequence). V was pared by 5 bases and J by 0 bases, with 11 bases between. The CDR3 extends over 16 amino acids. In its sample, this clone was seen once. Sorted-subset replicate PCR reactions contained about 200 ng DNA, corresponding to tens of thousands of T cell genomes. TCRdb keeps only in-frame clones here, not all; method: immunoSEQ multiplex PCR. The sample gives nearly 2 million clones, just under 95% of which show up once; more than 0.95% is in the top ten.

This clonotype was obtained from a man between 18 and 35 years old in good health. The chain links TRBV13 to TRBJ1-6, with D possibly matching TRBD1 (6 bases). Sequenced: naive CD8+ T cells sorted from blood. CDR3: CASSTTGSSYNSPLHF. The CDR3 DNA follows: TGTGCCAGCAGCACCACAGGGAGCTCCTATAATTCACCCCTCCACTTT. Full variable domain (remainder filled in from reference TRBV13 and TRBJ1-6): AAGVIQSPRHLIKEKRETATLKCYPIPRHDTVYWYQQGPGQDPQFLISFYEKMQSDKGSIPDRFSAQQFSDYHSELNMSSLELGDSALYFCASSTTGSSYNSPLHFGNGTRLTVT.